This paragraph covers one T cell receptor (beta chain) sequence. As yet, its antigen is unknown. These data belong to a study of OX40 agonist ivuxolimab in advanced cancers. There are 15 residues in the CDR3. Trimming cost V 9 bases and J 1 base, with 16 bases left between them. Germline assignment: CDR1 SGHRS and CDR2 YFSETQ. Data came from immunoSEQ multiplex PCR; TCRdb stores just in-frame clones and leaves some out. The data show some 64,000 clones, about four fifths seen once. Points from the study as a whole: Relative to CD4+, CD8+ T cells held more expanded clones on average. Clonal expansion by week 6 occurred in CD4+ and CD8+ blood T cells (at 0.1 to 3.0 mg/kg).

Here the sequenced sample was CD4+ or CD8+ T cells sorted from blood, taken in a trial of the OX40 agonist ivuxolimab. The TCR was taken from an adult with an advanced solid tumor such as melanoma, head and neck, liver or kidney cancer. This chain joins TRBV5-1 and TRBJ2-2, with D hard to call. The CDR3 sequence is CATSPTLENTGELFF. For the CDR3, the DNA is TGCGCCACCTCCCCAACCCTAGAGAACACCGGGGAGCTGTTTTTT.